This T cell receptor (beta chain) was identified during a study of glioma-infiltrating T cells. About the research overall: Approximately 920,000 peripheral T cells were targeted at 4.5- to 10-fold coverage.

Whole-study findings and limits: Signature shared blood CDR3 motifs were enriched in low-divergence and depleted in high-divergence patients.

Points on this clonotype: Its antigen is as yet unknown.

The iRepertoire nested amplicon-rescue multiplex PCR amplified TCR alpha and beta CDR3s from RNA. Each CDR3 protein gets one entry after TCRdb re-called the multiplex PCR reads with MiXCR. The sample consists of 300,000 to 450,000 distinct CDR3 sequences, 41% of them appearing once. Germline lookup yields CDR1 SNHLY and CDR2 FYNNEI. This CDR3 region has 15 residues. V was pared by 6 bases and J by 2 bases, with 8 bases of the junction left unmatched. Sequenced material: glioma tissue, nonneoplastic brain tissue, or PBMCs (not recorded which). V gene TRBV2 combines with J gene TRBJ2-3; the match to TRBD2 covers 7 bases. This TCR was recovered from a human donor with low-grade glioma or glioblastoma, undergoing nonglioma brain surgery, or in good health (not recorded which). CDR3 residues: CASRATSAATDTQYF. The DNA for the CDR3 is TGTGCCAGCAGGGCCACTAGCGCCGCCACAGATACGCAGTATTTT.